A single sample gave rise to the 23 T cell receptor beta chains below, sequenced in a study of OX40 agonist ivuxolimab in advanced cancers. TCRdb keeps only in-frame clones here, not all; method: immunoSEQ multiplex PCR. Found here are fewer than 30,000 clones, roughly 89% of them singletons; the top ten hold 15% to 20%. Material: CD4+ or CD8+ T cells sorted from blood, obtained in a trial of the OX40 agonist ivuxolimab. The receptors here all came from an adult with an advanced solid tumor such as melanoma, head and neck, liver or kidney cancer.

The rearrangement links TRBV5-4 to TRBJ2-1, with 9 bases lining up with TRBD2. From germline, CDR1 is SGHNT and CDR2 YYREEE (reference sequence). The CDR3 covers 15 residues. Germline trimming cut 6 bases from V and 1 base from J; bases unmatched to any gene: 5. CDR3 nucleotide sequence: TGTGCCAGCACCTTAGCGGGAGCGTCCTACAATGAGCAGTTCTTC. Translation: CASTLAGASYNEQFF.

The chain joins TRBV9 to TRBJ2-7; 7 bases agree with TRBD1. Germline CDR1 reads SGDLS; CDR2 reads YYNGEE. The CDR3 has 15 amino acids. V trimming: 4 bases; J trimming: 4 bases; junction bases outside the gene matches: 11. The CDR3 bases are TGTGCCAGCAGCCCGACCGGGACAGCGAGTTACGAGCAGTACTTC. Protein product: CASSPTGTASYEQYF.

V usage is TRBV5-1 and J usage is TRBJ2-3, with D unresolved. The CDR3 sequence is 14 residues long. V was cut by 4 bases and J by 4 bases, with 13 bases left in between. The germline V gene encodes CDR1 SGHRS and CDR2 YFSETQ. CDR3 sequence reads: CASSPGPGPDTQYF. The CDR3 bases are TGCGCCAGCAGCCCAGGACCGGGCCCAGATACGCAGTATTTT. Filled out from reference TRBV5-1 and TRBJ2-3, the complete variable domain reads KAGVTQTPRYLIKTRGQQVTLSCSPISGHRSVSWYQQTPGQGLQFLFEYFSETQRNKGNFPGRFSGRQFSNSRSEMNVSTLELGDSALYLCASSPGPGPDTQYFGPGTRLTVL.

This clone appeared once. V is TRBV7-9 and J is TRBJ2-7; D is unresolved. The CDR3 has 13 residues. Trimming pared 3 bases from V and 6 bases from J, leaving 12 bases between. Per the germline V gene, CDR1 is SEHNR and CDR2 is FQNEAQ (reference sequence). This CDR3 reads CASSLLGSGEQYF. The CDR3 coding sequence is TGTGCCAGCAGCTTGTTGGGTTCAGGCGAGCAGTACTTC. The variable domain in full, completed from reference TRBV7-9 and TRBJ2-7, reads DTGVSQNPRHKITKRGQNVTFRCDPISEHNRLYWYRQTLGQGPEFLTYFQNEAQLEKSRLLSDRFSAERPKGSFSTLEIQRTEQGDSAMYLCASSLLGSGEQYFGPGTRLTVT.

The chain has TRBV5-6 and TRBJ2-7; the D is unclear. This CDR3 has 11 amino acids. V lost 1 base to trimming and J lost 5 bases, with 4 bases between them. Germline loops: CDR1 SGHDT, CDR2 YYEEEE. DNA of the CDR3: TGTGCCAGCAGCTTGTGGGACGAGCAGTACTTC. Translating it yields CASSLWDEQYF. Based on the CDR3 plus reference TRBV5-6 and TRBJ2-7, the full variable domain is DAGVTQSPTHLIKTRGQQVTLRCSPKSGHDTVSWYQQALGQGPQFIFQYYEEEERQRGNFPDRFSGHQFPNYSSELNVNALLLGDSALYLCASSLWDEQYFGPGTRLTVT.

The chain links TRBV27 to TRBJ2-2, with 9 bases fitting TRBD1. Germline CDR1 reads MNHEY; CDR2 reads SMNVEV (reference sequence). The CDR3 length is 12 residues. Here the CDR3 DNA reads TGTGGGACAGGGGCGAGAGTCGGGGAGCTGTTTTTT. Translated, it gives CGTGARVGELFF.

Comments on this clone: Other nucleotide sequences from this sample produce the same CDR3. The chain employs TRBV4-1 and TRBJ1-2; D is ambiguous. CDR1 is MGHRA and CDR2 is YSYEKL in the germline V gene. Deletions cut 0 bases from V and 7 bases from J, with 15 bases between. This CDR3 region has 15 residues. In DNA form, the CDR3 reads TGCGCCAGCAGCCAAGATAGGTTGATATCAGGTGGCTACACCTTC. Amino acid sequence: CASSQDRLISGGYTF.

This chain connects TRBV7-9 to TRBJ2-2; weak D call: TRBD1 (6 bases). This CDR3 is built from 11 residues. Germline V CDR1 and CDR2: SEHNR, FQNEAQ (reference sequence). Trimming shortened V by 6 bases and J by 11 bases, and 10 bases separated the two germline ends. CDR3 in DNA: TGTGCCAGCAGGGGGACATCCGAGCTGTTTTTT. This codes for CASRGTSELFF.

The gene calls are TRBV6-5 and TRBJ2-1; 11 nucleotides align to TRBD2. The CDR3 runs 14 residues. V trimming: 2 bases; J trimming: 6 bases; junction bases outside the gene matches: 0. The germline CDR1 and CDR2 sequences are MNHEY and SVGAGI. The CDR3 DNA sequence: TGTGCCAGCAGTTACACTAGCGGGAGCAATGAGCAGTTCTTC. Its protein product is CASSYTSGSNEQFF.

The rearrangement joins TRBV5-1 to TRBJ1-1; D not certain. This CDR3 spans 13 amino acids. CDR1 is SGHRS and CDR2 is YFSETQ in the germline V gene. The ends were cut back, 2 bases at V and 2 bases at J, with 7 bases in the middle. Written as DNA, the CDR3 is TGCGCCAGCAGCTTCGGCACCAACACTGAAGCTTTCTTT. This sequence encodes CASSFGTNTEAFF.

V and J are TRBV6-5 and TRBJ1-2; D unresolved. The CDR3 sequence is 16 residues long. From germline, CDR1 is MNHEY and CDR2 SVGAGI. Trimming took 0 bases from V and 4 from J, leaving 15 bases between them. As DNA, the CDR3 is TGTGCCAGCAGTTACTCACCGGGGAGCCGCCTCTATGGCTACACCTTC. It is translated as CASSYSPGSRLYGYTF.

The J gene is TRBJ2-3, the V gene TRBV28; D unresolved. The CDR3 spans 13 residues. The germline V gene encodes CDR1 MDHEN and CDR2 SYDVKM. V was cut by 8 bases and J by 2 bases, with 11 bases left in between. The DNA for the CDR3 is TGTGCCAGCCGCAGTGGGTACACAGATACGCAGTATTTT. Protein: CASRSGYTDTQYF.

This sequence joins TRBV4-3 and TRBJ2-2, with D unresolved. Germline CDR1 is LGHNA and CDR2 is YSLEER. The CDR3 is 15 residues long. The V gene lost 1 base and the J gene lost 6 bases, with 12 bases spanning the gap. Written as DNA, the CDR3 is TGCGCCAGCAGCCAAGCTTTATCAGGACCCGGGGAGCTGTTTTTT. Amino acids: CASSQALSGPGELFF.

The gene calls are TRBV10-3 and TRBJ2-5; D not resolved. Germline V gene data show CDR1 as ENHRY and CDR2 as SYGVKD. CDR3 length: 15 amino acids. The germline V and J ends were trimmed by 2 bases and 5 bases, with 15 bases remaining between them. CDR3 loop: CAISEVIGRQETQYF. The CDR3 DNA reads as TGTGCCATCAGTGAGGTGATAGGGCGGCAGGAGACCCAGTACTTC.

V usage is TRBV29-1 and J usage is TRBJ2-1; 7 positions agree with TRBD2. The CDR3 loop spans 13 amino acids. Per the germline V gene, CDR1 is SQVTM and CDR2 is ANQGSEA. V dropped 4 bases and J dropped 4; count of bases not matched to a gene: 4. The CDR3 reads CSVVGGSYNEQFF. The CDR3, as DNA: TGCAGCGTTGTAGGCGGGAGTTACAATGAGCAGTTCTTC.

The genes are TRBV30 and TRBJ2-5, with 14 bases lining up with TRBD2. In germline, CDR1 is GTSNPN, CDR2 SVGIG (reference sequence). The trim removed 6 bases at V and 5 bases at J, leaving 11 bases unmatched. The CDR3 spans 16 residues. CDR3 nucleotide sequence: TGTGCCTGCCAGCCGGGACTAGCGGGAGTCGGGGAGACCCAGTACTTC. This gives the protein CACQPGLAGVGETQYF.

The gene calls are TRBV6-6 and TRBJ2-5; unclear D gene. Near its end, the DNA agrees better with TRBJ2-7, so the J call may be wrong. Looked up from germline, CDR1 is MNHNY and CDR2 is SVGAGI (reference sequence). The CDR3 loop spans 12 amino acids. CDR3 sequence (DNA): TGTGCCAGCAGCCACGGTGTCAACGAGCAGTACTTC. Translating gives CASSHGVNEQYF.

The V call is TRBV11-2, the J call TRBJ2-7, with D possibly matching TRBD2 (5 bases). CDR1 is SGHAT, CDR2 FQNNGV, per germline. Trimming left V 0 bases short and J 9 bases short, with 12 bases between. The CDR3 is made up of 13 amino acids. The CDR3 coding sequence is TGTGCCAGCAGCTTAGAAGGGCCCGCGGGGCAGTACTTC. Amino acids: CASSLEGPAGQYF.

The chain carries TRBV27 and TRBJ2-7, with 8 bases fitting TRBD2. V was clipped by 4 bases and J by 3 bases; unmatched bases: 5. Germline lookup yields CDR1 MNHEY and CDR2 SMNVEV (reference sequence). The CDR3 loop spans 14 amino acids. DNA of the CDR3: TGTGCCAGCAGTTCCCCGGGACTAGGCTACGAGCAGTACTTC. This gives the protein CASSSPGLGYEQYF.

This chain joins TRBV28 and TRBJ2-1; D is tentatively TRBD1 or TRBD2 (6 bases each). V gave up 4 bases and J gave up 9 bases, with 22 bases separating them. The CDR3 totals 16 residues. CDR1 is MDHEN, CDR2 SYDVKM, per germline. For the CDR3, the DNA is TGTGCCAGCAGTTCTCAAGGCCGGGGGCGGTGGGCTGAGCAGTTCTTC. This codes for CASSSQGRGRWAEQFF.

This clone occurred a few times. V is TRBV5-6 and J is TRBJ2-7; D not certain. CDR3 length: 11 amino acids. Germline CDR1 and CDR2: SGHDT and YYEEEE. The ends were cut back, 4 bases at V and 4 bases at J, with 6 bases in the middle. The CDR3 is CASSTSYEQYF. In DNA form, the CDR3 reads TGTGCCAGCAGCACGAGTTACGAGCAGTACTTC. Looking up the rest from reference TRBV5-6 and TRBJ2-7 gives the full variable domain: DAGVTQSPTHLIKTRGQQVTLRCSPKSGHDTVSWYQQALGQGPQFIFQYYEEEERQRGNFPDRFSGHQFPNYSSELNVNALLLGDSALYLCASSTSYEQYFGPGTRLTVT.

V and J are TRBV5-4 and TRBJ1-1, with D possibly matching TRBD1 (5 bases). V dropped 0 bases and J dropped 2 bases, with 8 bases sitting between them. Germline V gene lookup returns CDR1 SGHNT and CDR2 YYREEE (reference sequence). CDR3 length: 14 amino acids. Written as DNA, the CDR3 is TGTGCCAGCAGCTTGGTGGGGGGAAACACTGAAGCTTTCTTT. Amino acids: CASSLVGGNTEAFF.

This chain connects TRBV27 to TRBJ2-7; no definite D call. The CDR3 is 11 residues long. CDR1 and CDR2 (germline): MNHEY, SMNVEV (reference sequence). Trimming left V 8 bases short and J 0 bases short, with 5 bases between. CDR3 bases: TGTGCCAGCGGGAACTCCTACGAGCAGTACTTC. Translation: CASGNSYEQYF.